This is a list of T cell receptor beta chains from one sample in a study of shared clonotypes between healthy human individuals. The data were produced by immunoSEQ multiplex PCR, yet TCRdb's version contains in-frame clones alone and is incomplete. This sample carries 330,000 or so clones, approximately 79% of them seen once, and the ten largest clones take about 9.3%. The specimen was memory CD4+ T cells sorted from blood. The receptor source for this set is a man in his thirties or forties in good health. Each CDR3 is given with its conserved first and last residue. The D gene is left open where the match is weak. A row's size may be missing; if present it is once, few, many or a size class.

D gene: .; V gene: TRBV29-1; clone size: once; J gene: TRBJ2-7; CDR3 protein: CSVEGWTSYEQYF; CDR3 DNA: TGCAGCGTTGAGGGCTGGACGAGCTACGAGCAGTACTTC
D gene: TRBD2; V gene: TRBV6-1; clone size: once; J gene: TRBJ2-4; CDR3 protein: CASSEGAAGGVIQYF; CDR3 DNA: TGTGCCAGCAGTGAAGGCGCAGCGGGAGGTGTAATTCAGTACTTC
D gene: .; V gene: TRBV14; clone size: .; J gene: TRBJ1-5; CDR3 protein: CASSQAGLSQPQHF; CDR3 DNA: TGTGCCAGCAGCCAAGCAGGACTGTCACAGCCCCAGCATTTT
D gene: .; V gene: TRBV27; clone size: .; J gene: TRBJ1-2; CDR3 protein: CASSLSWRVNHYGYTF; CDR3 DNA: TGTGCCAGCAGTTTATCCTGGAGGGTTAACCACTATGGCTACACCTTC
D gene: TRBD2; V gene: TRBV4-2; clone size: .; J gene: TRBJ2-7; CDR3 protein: CASSQDAGGFDEQYF; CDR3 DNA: TGTGCCAGCAGCCAAGATGCGGGAGGTTTTGACGAGCAGTACTTC
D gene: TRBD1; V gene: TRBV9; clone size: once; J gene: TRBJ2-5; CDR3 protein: CASSAGQDQETQYF; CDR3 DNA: TGTGCCAGCAGCGCCGGACAGGATCAAGAGACCCAGTACTTC
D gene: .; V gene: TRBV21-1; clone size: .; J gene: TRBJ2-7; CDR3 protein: CASSCLDEDGRLCEQYF; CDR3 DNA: TGTGCCAGCAGTTGCCTAGACGAGGATGGCAGGTTGTGCGAGCAGTACTTC
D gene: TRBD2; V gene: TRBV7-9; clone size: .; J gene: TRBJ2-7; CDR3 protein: CASSRSGRAYEQYF; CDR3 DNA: TGTGCCAGCAGCCGTAGCGGGAGAGCCTACGAGCAGTACTTC
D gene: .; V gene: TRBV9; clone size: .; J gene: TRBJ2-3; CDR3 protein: CASSEKMDTQYF; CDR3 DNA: TGTGCCAGCAGCGAGAAGATGGATACGCAGTATTTT
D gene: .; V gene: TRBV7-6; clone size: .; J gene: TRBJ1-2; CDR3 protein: CASSPDRNYGYTF; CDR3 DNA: TGTGCCAGCAGCCCCGACAGAAACTATGGCTACACCTTC
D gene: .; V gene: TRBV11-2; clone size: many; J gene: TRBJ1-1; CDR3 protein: CASSLTDLNTEAFF; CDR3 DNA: TGTGCCAGCAGCTTAACAGACTTGAACACTGAAGCTTTCTTT
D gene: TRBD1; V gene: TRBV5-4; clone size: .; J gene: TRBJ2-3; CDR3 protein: CAIPGTLRGLSTDTQYF; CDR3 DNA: TGTGCCATTCCCGGCACACTCAGGGGGCTGAGCACAGATACGCAGTATTTT
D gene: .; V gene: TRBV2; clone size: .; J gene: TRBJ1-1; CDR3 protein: CASSAQGEISTEAFF; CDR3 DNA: TGTGCCAGCAGTGCCCAGGGAGAGATTAGTACTGAAGCTTTCTTT
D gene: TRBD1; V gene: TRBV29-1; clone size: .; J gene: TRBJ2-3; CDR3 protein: CSVKDRGMTDTQYF; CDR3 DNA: TGCAGCGTCAAAGACAGGGGAATGACAGATACGCAGTATTTT
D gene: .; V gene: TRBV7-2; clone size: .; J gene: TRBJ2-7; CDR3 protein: CASNRWTSYEQYF; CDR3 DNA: TGTGCCAGCAATCGCTGGACCTCCTACGAGCAGTACTTC
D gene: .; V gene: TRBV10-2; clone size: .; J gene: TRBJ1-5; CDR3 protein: CASSESSVVVGQPQHF; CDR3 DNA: TGCGCCAGCAGTGAGTCGAGTGTTGTCGTGGGGCAGCCCCAGCATTTT
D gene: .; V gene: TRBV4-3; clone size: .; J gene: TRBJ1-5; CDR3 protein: CASSQDIGGNQPQHF; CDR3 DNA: TGCGCCAGCAGCCAAGATATCGGGGGGAATCAGCCCCAGCATTTT
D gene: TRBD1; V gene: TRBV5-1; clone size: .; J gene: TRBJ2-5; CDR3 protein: CASSLGLAVAGGETQYF; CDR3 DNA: TGCGCCAGCAGCTTGGGGCTAGCCGTCGCAGGGGGCGAGACCCAGTACTTC
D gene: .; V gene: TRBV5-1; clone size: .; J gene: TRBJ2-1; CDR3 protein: CASSLQGSLEQFF; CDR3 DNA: TGCGCCAGCAGTCTGCAGGGGTCTCTGGAGCAGTTCTTC
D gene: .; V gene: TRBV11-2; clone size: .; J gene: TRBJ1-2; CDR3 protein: CASSPRDSRGYTF; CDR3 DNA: TGTGCCAGCAGTCCTAGAGACTCTCGTGGCTACACCTTC
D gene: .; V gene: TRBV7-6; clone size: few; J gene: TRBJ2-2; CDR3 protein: CASSSHIANTGELFF; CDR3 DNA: TGTGCCAGCAGCTCGCACATAGCGAACACCGGGGAGCTGTTTTTT
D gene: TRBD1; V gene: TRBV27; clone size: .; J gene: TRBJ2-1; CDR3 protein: CASSTVRDSRGQFF; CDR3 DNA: TGTGCCAGCAGTACCGTCCGGGACAGCCGGGGGCAGTTCTTC
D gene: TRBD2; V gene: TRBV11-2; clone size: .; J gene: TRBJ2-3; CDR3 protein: CASSLGGLAGGRDTQYF; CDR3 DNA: TGTGCCAGCAGTTTAGGGGGACTAGCGGGAGGTCGGGATACGCAGTATTTT
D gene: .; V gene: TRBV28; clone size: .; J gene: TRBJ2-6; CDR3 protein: CASSLFRQAGANVLTF; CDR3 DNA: TGTGCCAGCAGTTTATTCCGACAGGCTGGGGCCAACGTCCTGACTTTC
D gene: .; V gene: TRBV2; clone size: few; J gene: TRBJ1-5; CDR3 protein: CASRGLGGGNQPQHF; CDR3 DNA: TGTGCCAGCAGGGGACTAGGGGGTGGCAATCAGCCCCAGCATTTT
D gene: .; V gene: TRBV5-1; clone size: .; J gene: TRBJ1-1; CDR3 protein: CASSLGGLNTEAFF; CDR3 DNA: TGCGCCAGCAGCTTGGGGGGTTTGAACACTGAAGCTTTCTTT
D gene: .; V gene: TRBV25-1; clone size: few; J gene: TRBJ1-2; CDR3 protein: CASSESSGGTGYTF; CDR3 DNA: TGTGCCAGCAGTGAATCTTCCGGGGGCACTGGCTACACCTTC
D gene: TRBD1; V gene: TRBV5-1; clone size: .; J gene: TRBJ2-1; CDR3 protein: CASSTGAYNEQFF; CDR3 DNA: TGCGCCAGCAGTACAGGGGCCTACAATGAGCAGTTCTTC
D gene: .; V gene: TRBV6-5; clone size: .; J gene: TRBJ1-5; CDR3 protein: CASGGAEAGQPQHF; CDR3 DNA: TGTGCCAGCGGGGGGGCCGAGGCAGGGCAGCCCCAGCATTTT
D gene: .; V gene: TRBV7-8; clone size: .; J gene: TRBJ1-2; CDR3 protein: CASSLVIAYGYTF; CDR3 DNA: TGTGCCAGCAGCTTAGTTATCGCTTATGGCTACACCTTC
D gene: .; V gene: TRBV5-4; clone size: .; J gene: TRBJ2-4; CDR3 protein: CASSLARVENIQYF; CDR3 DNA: TGTGCCAGCAGCTTGGCTAGGGTTGAAAACATTCAGTACTTC
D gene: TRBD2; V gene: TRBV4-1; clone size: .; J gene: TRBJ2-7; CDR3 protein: CASSQDPAGGREQYF; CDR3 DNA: TGCGCCAGCAGCCAAGATCCGGCGGGAGGACGCGAGCAGTACTTC
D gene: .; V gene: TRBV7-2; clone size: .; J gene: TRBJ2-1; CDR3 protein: CASSLERNEQFF; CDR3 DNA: TGTGCCAGCAGCTTAGAACGGAATGAGCAGTTCTTC
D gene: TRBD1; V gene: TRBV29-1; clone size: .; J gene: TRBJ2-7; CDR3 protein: CSALTGGEQYF; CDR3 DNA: TGCAGCGCTTTGACAGGGGGCGAGCAGTACTTC
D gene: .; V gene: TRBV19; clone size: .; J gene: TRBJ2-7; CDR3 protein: CASSPRGTGLEQYF; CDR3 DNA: TGTGCCAGTAGTCCCCGGGGTACTGGGCTCGAGCAGTACTTC